What follows are 30 T cell receptor beta chains derived from one specimen sequenced in a study of blood T cell repertoires in COVID-19. TCRdb's table, derived via immunoSEQ multiplex PCR, lists solely in-frame clones and lacks some. The data contain 200,000 to 250,000 clones, around 80% of them singletons. Sequencing was performed on peripheral blood. These receptors all come from a woman aged 30 to 39 with COVID-19, enrolled during active disease.

The rearrangement joins TRBV20-1 to TRBJ1-2; D remains ambiguous. V dropped 3 bases and J dropped 1 base, with 9 bases sitting between them. This CDR3 contains 13 residues. Germline CDR1 DFQATT, CDR2 SNEGSKA (reference sequence). The CDR3 protein is CSASADLNYGYTF. For the CDR3, the DNA is TGCAGTGCTAGTGCAGATCTTAACTATGGCTACACCTTC.

CDR3 amino acids: CAWNFRGTFETQYF. The CDR3 region has the DNA TGTGCCTGGAACTTCCGGGGAACATTTGAGACCCAGTACTTC. The chain carries TRBV30 and TRBJ2-5; possibly TRBD2 for D (5 bases). The CDR3 runs to 14 residues. The ends were cut back, 4 bases at V and 5 bases at J, with 17 bases in the middle. CDR1 is GTSNPN and CDR2 is SVGIG in the germline V gene (reference sequence).

The V and J genes are TRBV12-3 or TRBV12-4 and TRBJ2-2, with no clear D. The ends were cut back, 3 bases at V and 6 bases at J, with 8 bases in the middle. The CDR3 contains 13 residues. This CDR3 is CASSFPSAGELFF. CDR3 bases: TGTGCCAGCAGTTTTCCCTCCGCCGGGGAGCTGTTTTTT.

The chain combines TRBV5-4 with TRBJ2-3; 9 nucleotides line up with TRBD1. Germline CDR1 reads SGHNT; CDR2 reads YYREEE (reference sequence). V trimming: 1 base; J trimming: 4 bases; junction bases outside the gene matches: 13. CDR3 length: 18 amino acids. CDR3 protein: CASSLFGSGDRASDTQYF. In DNA, the CDR3 is TGTGCCAGCAGCTTGTTTGGATCGGGGGACAGGGCTTCAGATACGCAGTATTTT.

This chain links TRBV30 with TRBJ2-7, with 8 bases lining up with TRBD2. With V trimmed by 5 bases and J by 5 bases, 8 bases remained unmatched. The CDR3 has 13 residues. Germline V gene data show CDR1 as GTSNPN and CDR2 as SVGIG (reference sequence). In DNA, the CDR3 is TGTGCCTGGGGGGGACTAGGTTTCCACGAGCAGTACTTC. Translating gives CAWGGLGFHEQYF.

The J gene is TRBJ2-5, the V gene TRBV5-4; TRBD2 matches at 12 bases. The CDR3 totals 16 residues. Unmatched junction bases numbered 5, after V lost 1 base and J lost 4 bases. Per the germline V gene, CDR1 is SGHNT and CDR2 is YYREEE (reference sequence). CDR3 sequence reads: CASSLYLAGGRETQYF. The CDR3 nucleotides read TGTGCCAGCAGCTTGTATCTAGCGGGGGGGCGAGAGACCCAGTACTTC.

The chain recombines TRBV5-1 with TRBJ1-2; 7 bases map to TRBD1. Germline assignment: CDR1 SGHRS and CDR2 YFSETQ. V dropped 4 bases and J dropped 5; count of bases not matched to a gene: 8. There are 14 residues in the CDR3. The CDR3 DNA reads as TGCGCCAGCAGCACTTCGACAGGGCCATATGGCTACACCTTC. It encodes CASSTSTGPYGYTF.

The gene calls are TRBV7-9 and TRBJ1-2; 8 bases align to TRBD1. V was clipped by 4 bases and J by 8 bases; unmatched bases: 15. Germline V gives CDR1 SEHNR, CDR2 FQNEAQ (reference sequence). The CDR3 loop spans 16 amino acids. The CDR3 sequence: CASSSLRGQERGGYTF. The CDR3 bases are TGTGCCAGCAGCTCTTTGAGGGGACAGGAAAGAGGGGGCTACACCTTC.

The chain uses TRBV27 and TRBJ2-1; no reliable D call. Germline assignment: CDR1 MNHEY and CDR2 SMNVEV (reference sequence). The CDR3 contains 12 residues. V was clipped by 4 bases and J by 3 bases, with 4 bases between them. The CDR3 coding sequence is TGTGCCAGCAGTTCTTACTACAATGAGCAGTTCTTC. This translates into CASSSYYNEQFF.

The chain recombines TRBV29-1 with TRBJ2-3; D perhaps matches TRBD2 (5 bases). The CDR3 length is 14 residues. Looked up from germline, CDR1 is SQVTM and CDR2 is ANQGSEA. The V and J ends lost 2 bases and 1 base respectively, with 10 bases between them. The CDR3 nucleotides read TGCAGCGTTGAATTCGGGCGGGGCACAGATACGCAGTATTTT. Protein sequence: CSVEFGRGTDTQYF.

This clone occurred once. The chain recombines TRBV3-1 (or the pseudogene TRBV3-2) with TRBJ2-7, with a possible D match to TRBD2 (5 bases). The CDR3 is 13 amino acids. The V and J ends lost 4 bases and 6 bases respectively, with 13 bases between them. Germline V gives CDR1 LGHDT, CDR2 YNNKEL (reference sequence). The CDR3 here is CASSLLASAEQYF. As DNA, the CDR3 is TGTGCCAGCAGCCTTTTAGCGTCAGCCGAGCAGTACTTC.

The chain is built from TRBV5-1 and TRBJ2-7; 10 bases match TRBD1. V lost 3 bases to trimming and J lost 5 bases; unmatched junction nucleotides: 5. This CDR3 contains 14 residues. The germline CDR1 and CDR2 sequences are SGHRS and YFSETQ. In DNA form, the CDR3 reads TGCGCCAGCAGCTGGAGGACAGGGGGGGACGAGCAGTACTTC. This gives the protein CASSWRTGGDEQYF. The full variable domain, its missing parts supplied by reference TRBV5-1 and TRBJ2-7, is KAGVTQTPRYLIKTRGQQVTLSCSPISGHRSVSWYQQTPGQGLQFLFEYFSETQRNKGNFPGRFSGRQFSNSRSEMNVSTLELGDSALYLCASSWRTGGDEQYFGPGTRLTVT.

The rearrangement links TRBV5-8 to TRBJ1-1, with 7 bases that match TRBD1. Per the germline V gene, CDR1 is SGHTS and CDR2 is YDEGEE. Unmatched junction bases numbered 12, after V lost 4 bases and J lost 3 bases. CDR3 size: 16 residues. The CDR3 region is CASSKGTANSDTEAFF. In DNA form, the CDR3 reads TGTGCCAGCAGCAAAGGGACAGCGAATTCCGACACTGAAGCTTTCTTT.

This chain uses TRBV5-5 with TRBJ2-3; 13 bases agree with TRBD2. Per the germline V gene, CDR1 is SGHKS and CDR2 is YYEKEE (reference sequence). The CDR3 length is 16 residues. The V and J ends lost 4 bases and 2 bases, in that order; junction bases with no gene match: 4. CDR3 in amino acids: CASSKGLAGDTDTQYF. The CDR3 coding sequence is TGTGCCAGCAGCAAAGGACTAGCGGGAGACACAGATACGCAGTATTTT. Complete variable domain (other parts from reference TRBV5-5 and TRBJ2-3): DAGVTQSPTHLIKTRGQQVTLRCSPISGHKSVSWYQQVLGQGPQFIFQYYEKEERGRGNFPDRFSARQFPNYSSELNVNALLLGDSALYLCASSKGLAGDTDTQYFGPGTRLTVL.

This chain joins TRBV5-5 and TRBJ1-3, with 7 positions matching TRBD1. This CDR3 is built from 17 residues. CDR1 is SGHKS and CDR2 is YYEKEE in the germline V gene (reference sequence). V lost 7 bases to trimming and J lost 3 bases; unmatched junction nucleotides: 16. The CDR3 DNA sequence: TGTGCCAGCGCAATTCCAACAGGGGAAGGAGTTGGAAACACCATATATTTT. This sequence encodes CASAIPTGEGVGNTIYF.

The chain recombines TRBV7-2 with TRBJ2-7; 10 bases line up with TRBD2. Germline V gene data show CDR1 as SGHTA and CDR2 as FQGNSA. The CDR3 is 15 residues long. Germline trimming cut 5 bases from V and 7 bases from J; bases unmatched to any gene: 11. This CDR3 reads CASSGEASGSREQYF. DNA for the CDR3: TGTGCCAGCAGCGGAGAGGCTAGCGGGAGTAGAGAGCAGTACTTC.

This clone was seen only a few times. This rearrangement joins TRBV7-3 to TRBJ2-1, with D possibly TRBD2 on 6 matching bases. CDR1 and CDR2 from the germline V gene are SGHTA and FQGTGA. This CDR3 spans 14 amino acids. V lost 2 bases and J lost 4, with 9 bases in between. The CDR3 here is CASSLRGVYNEQFF. For the CDR3, the DNA is TGTGCCAGCAGCTTACGCGGGGTATACAATGAGCAGTTCTTC.

CDR3 bases: TGTGCCGCCTCCCGGGGACTAGCGGGAGTCGACGATGAGCAGTACTTC. Residues: CAASRGLAGVDDEQYF. This chain links TRBV10-3 with TRBJ2-7; TRBD2 matches at 14 bases. Trimming cost V 11 bases and J 7 bases; bases outside gene matches: 16. Germline V gene data show CDR1 as ENHRY and CDR2 as SYGVKD. This CDR3 is 16 amino acids long.

This clone was seen a few times. This chain connects TRBV9 to TRBJ1-2; D gene ambiguous. The germline V gene encodes CDR1 SGDLS and CDR2 YYNGEE. CDR3 size: 14 residues. The V and J ends lost 6 bases and 5 bases respectively, with 17 bases between them. The CDR3 nucleotides are TGTGCCAGCACCGAAGGGAGGCAGGCTTATGGCTACACCTTC. This encodes CASTEGRQAYGYTF.

This chain links TRBV30 with TRBJ1-1, with 9 bases aligning to TRBD1. The CDR3 runs 15 residues. With V trimmed by 4 bases and J by 1 base, 7 bases remained unmatched. Germline CDR1 and CDR2: GTSNPN and SVGIG (reference sequence). CDR3 in amino acids: CAWKQDRGWNTEAFF. Written as DNA, the CDR3 is TGTGCCTGGAAGCAGGACAGGGGATGGAACACTGAAGCTTTCTTT.

The table lists this clone with a few counts. The chain has TRBV25-1 and TRBJ1-2; 8 bases map to TRBD1. This CDR3 region has 13 residues. Germline CDR1 and CDR2: MGHDK and SYGVNS. The V segment lost 6 bases and the J segment 5 bases; nucleotides outside the gene matches: 5. The CDR3 region has the DNA TGTGCCAGCAGCCGGACAGGGAGTTATGGCTACACCTTC. Translation: CASSRTGSYGYTF.

V and J are TRBV6-4 and TRBJ1-2, with 8 bases that match TRBD1. CDR3 length: 12 residues. V was pared by 7 bases and J by 8 bases, with 6 bases of the junction left unmatched. The germline V gene has CDR1 MRHNA and CDR2 SNTAGT. CDR3 amino acids: CASKGQGSGYTF. CDR3 sequence (DNA): TGTGCCAGCAAAGGACAGGGAAGCGGCTACACCTTC.

This clone was seen just once. V is TRBV6-1 and J is TRBJ1-6; TRBD1 matches at 8 bases. The length of the CDR3 is 16 residues. Germline values: CDR1 MNHNS, CDR2 SASEGT. V was pared by 0 bases and J by 9 bases, with 7 bases of the junction left unmatched. The CDR3 spells CASSEAIGQGGSPLHF. For the CDR3, the DNA is TGTGCCAGCAGTGAAGCTATCGGACAGGGAGGTTCACCCCTCCACTTT.

This chain uses TRBV5-5 with TRBJ2-6; 8 bases line up with TRBD1. Germline loops: CDR1 SGHKS, CDR2 YYEKEE (reference sequence). Unmatched junction bases numbered 6, after V lost 4 bases and J lost 0 bases. This CDR3 has 17 amino acids. The CDR3 spells CASSKGQDSSGANVLTF. CDR3 bases: TGTGCCAGCAGCAAGGGACAGGATAGCTCTGGGGCCAACGTCCTGACTTTC.

The genes are TRBV5-1 and TRBJ2-3; 10 nucleotides match TRBD2. The CDR3 is made up of 15 amino acids. The J segment lost 6 bases and the V segment lost 0 bases, leaving 4 bases of the junction unmatched. CDR1 SGHRS and CDR2 YFSETQ come from the germline V gene. CDR3 nucleotide sequence: TGCGCCAGCAGCTTGGCAAGCGGGGGGGTCGATACGCAGTATTTT. It translates to CASSLASGGVDTQYF.

The rearrangement links TRBV3-1 (or the pseudogene TRBV3-2) to TRBJ1-4; D gene ambiguous. Per the germline V gene, CDR1 is LGHDT and CDR2 is YNNKEL (reference sequence). This CDR3 contains 14 residues. V lost 4 bases to trimming and J lost 8 bases, with 14 bases between them. CDR3 DNA sequence: TGTGCCAGCAGCCCGACTTCCTCTGGAGAAAAACTGTTTTTT. Encoded protein: CASSPTSSGEKLFF.

The rearrangement joins TRBV5-6 to TRBJ2-5; TRBD2 is a possible D gene (6 bases). The length of the CDR3 is 15 residues. Trimming left V 2 bases short and J 9 bases short, with 20 bases between. In germline, CDR1 is SGHDT, CDR2 YYEEEE. The CDR3 is CASSFEPVGGGAQYF. In nucleotides, the CDR3 is TGTGCCAGCAGCTTTGAACCCGTGGGGGGTGGAGCCCAGTACTTC. Based on the CDR3 plus reference TRBV5-6 and TRBJ2-5, the full variable domain is DAGVTQSPTHLIKTRGQQVTLRCSPKSGHDTVSWYQQALGQGPQFIFQYYEEEERQRGNFPDRFSGHQFPNYSSELNVNALLLGDSALYLCASSFEPVGGGAQYFGPGTRLLVL.

V is TRBV14 and J is TRBJ2-7, with 8 bases identical to TRBD2. The CDR3 runs to 16 residues. Per the germline V gene, CDR1 is SGHDN and CDR2 is FVKESK. Trimming at V came to 5 bases and at J to 6 bases, leaving 15 bases not matched to a gene. The CDR3 loop is CASSVRAGTRGGEQYF. CDR3 DNA sequence: TGTGCCAGCAGCGTGCGCGCCGGGACTAGAGGGGGCGAGCAGTACTTC.

The chain carries TRBV9 and TRBJ2-2; the D gene is possibly TRBD2 (7 bases). With 1 base removed from V and 5 bases from J, the gap between germline ends came to 21 bases. CDR1 is SGDLS and CDR2 is YYNGEE in the germline V gene. The CDR3 length is 18 residues. The CDR3 DNA is TGTGCCAGCAGCGTATCTCGGGGGGCGAGCGTTGAGACCGGGGAGCTGTTTTTT. Translation gives CASSVSRGASVETGELFF.

This chain uses TRBV30 with TRBJ1-6; D remains unclear. Between the trimmed V and J ends, which lost 0 bases and 7 bases, there was a span of 10 bases. The CDR3 totals 14 residues. Germline V CDR1 and CDR2: GTSNPN, SVGIG (reference sequence). CDR3 sequence (DNA): TGTGCCTGGAGTGTATCAGTTTTCAATTCACCCCTCCACTTT. Its protein product is CAWSVSVFNSPLHF. Filled out from reference TRBV30 and TRBJ1-6, the complete variable domain reads SQTIHQWPATLVQPVGSPLSLECTVEGTSNPNLYWYRQAAGRGLQLLFYSVGIGQISSEVPQNLSASRPQDRQFILSSKKLLLSDSGFYLCAWSVSVFNSPLHFGNGTRLTVT.